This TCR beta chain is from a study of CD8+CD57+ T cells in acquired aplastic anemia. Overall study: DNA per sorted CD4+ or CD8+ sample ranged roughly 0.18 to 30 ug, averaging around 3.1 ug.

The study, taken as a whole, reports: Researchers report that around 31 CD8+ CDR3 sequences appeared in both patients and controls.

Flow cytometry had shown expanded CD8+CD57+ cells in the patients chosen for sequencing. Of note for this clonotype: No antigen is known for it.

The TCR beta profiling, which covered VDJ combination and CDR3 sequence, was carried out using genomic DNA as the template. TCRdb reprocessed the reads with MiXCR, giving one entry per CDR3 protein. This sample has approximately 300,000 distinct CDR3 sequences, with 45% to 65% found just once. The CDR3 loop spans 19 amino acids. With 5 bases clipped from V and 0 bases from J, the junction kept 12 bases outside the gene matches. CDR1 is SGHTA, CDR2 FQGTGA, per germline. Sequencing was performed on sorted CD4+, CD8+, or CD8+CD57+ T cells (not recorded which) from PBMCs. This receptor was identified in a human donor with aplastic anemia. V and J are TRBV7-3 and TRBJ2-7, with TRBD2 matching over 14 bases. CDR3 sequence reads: CASSVPPGLAGANSYEQYF. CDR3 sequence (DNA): TGTGCCAGCAGCGTTCCTCCGGGACTAGCGGGAGCAAACTCCTACGAGCAGTACTTC. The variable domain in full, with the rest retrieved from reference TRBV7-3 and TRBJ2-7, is GAGVSQTPSNKVTEKGKYVELRCDPISGHTALYWYRQSLGQGPEFLIYFQGTGAADDSGLPNDRFFAVRPEGSVSTLKIQRTERGDSAVYLCASSVPPGLAGANSYEQYFGPGTRLTVT.